The T cell receptor beta chain under discussion was sequenced for a study of blood T cell repertoires in COVID-19 (dated by TCRdb to the early 2020s). About the investigation overall: Collaborator samples came from the United States, Italy and Spain and covered acute and convalescent phases of COVID-19. Nearly every sample came with metadata listing a de-identified subject ID, COVID-19 status, age in years and sex. The material from the prospective study consisted of cDNA or gDNA derived from T cells, B-cell-depleted T cells, or PBMCs. The samples were drawn from two sources: the first 160 participants of the ongoing ImmuneRACE study, and over 1,000 subjects contributed by 6 global collaborators. The repertoires were released in a freely available public database meant as a resource for research on the immune response to SARS-CoV-2. Where available, HLA class I and class II types were obtained from metadata supplied by the sample provider rather than from assay-based typing. The dataset comprised deeply sampled blood TCRbeta repertoires from subjects exposed to, actively infected with, or recovered from COVID-19.

Beyond this particular receptor, the publication reports: The amount of clinical and demographic metadata varied by source and participant and was provided uncurated.

TCRbeta CDR3 regions were amplified from genomic DNA by means of the immunoSEQ Assay, a bias-controlled multiplex PCR. As for how the authors treated the data: The number of nucleated cells in each sample was estimated by amplification of reference gene primers within the assay. To quantify the absolute abundance of each unique TCRbeta CDR3 rearrangement, sequence reads were collapsed and filtered. For each sample, productive Simpson clonality was calculated as the square root of Simpson's diversity index over productive rearrangements. Here the immuneACCESS table is served through TCRdb, limited to in-frame sequences with V and J called. Missing clones are a known gap in these copies; in checked studies unresolved V genes cover under half, and the rest lacks a known reason. V, J and clone size are those of that table, while D and trimming were read from the DNA. Within this sample are around 20,000 clones, with about 88% of them counted one time only. The ten largest account for less than 20% of the sample.

In the case of this clone: Its antigen is still unknown. Base-call qualities are not available, and no considerably larger clone is one nucleotide away.

Whole blood was collected in K2EDTA tubes by collaborating institutions according to the institutions' own protocols. Collaborator samples were shipped for TCRbeta analysis as frozen whole blood, isolated PBMCs, or DNA extracted from either sample type. V trim: 7 bases; J trim: 3 bases; unmatched bases: 4. Measured from the cysteine to the phenylalanine, the CDR3 is 13 residues long. Only the CDR3 region is kept as DNA, spanning 39 bases read in frame from base 1. CDR1 is given as LNHDA and CDR2 as SQIVND, both from the germline V gene (reference sequence). Sequences were obtained from peripheral blood. The sequence joins TRBV19 to TRBJ1-1; 8 junctional bases match TRBD1. The clonotype was recovered from a man aged 70-80 years with acute or convalescent COVID-19. CDR3 region: CASNQGAYTEAFF. Read as DNA, the sequence is TGTGCCAGTAACCAGGGGGCATACACTGAAGCTTTCTTT.